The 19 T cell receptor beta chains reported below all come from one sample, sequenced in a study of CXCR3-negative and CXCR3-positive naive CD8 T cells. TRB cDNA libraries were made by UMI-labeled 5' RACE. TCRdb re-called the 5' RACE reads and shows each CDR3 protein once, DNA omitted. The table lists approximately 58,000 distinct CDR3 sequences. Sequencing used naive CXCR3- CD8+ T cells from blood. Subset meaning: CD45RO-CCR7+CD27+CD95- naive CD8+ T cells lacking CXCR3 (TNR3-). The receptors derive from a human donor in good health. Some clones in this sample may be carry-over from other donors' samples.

The CDR3 spells CASSLMLKDREETQYF. V gene TRBV28 combines with J gene TRBJ2-5; there is no DNA to check the TCRdb D call of TRBD1. There are 16 residues in the CDR3. Germline loops: CDR1 MDHEN, CDR2 SYDVKM.

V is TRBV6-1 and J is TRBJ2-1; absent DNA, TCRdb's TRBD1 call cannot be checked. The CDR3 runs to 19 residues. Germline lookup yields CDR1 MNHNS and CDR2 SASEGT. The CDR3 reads CASSEDSPPGGGPWNEQFF.

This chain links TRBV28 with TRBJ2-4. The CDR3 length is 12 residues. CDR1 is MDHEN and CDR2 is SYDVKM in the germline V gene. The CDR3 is CASSNSGNIQYF.

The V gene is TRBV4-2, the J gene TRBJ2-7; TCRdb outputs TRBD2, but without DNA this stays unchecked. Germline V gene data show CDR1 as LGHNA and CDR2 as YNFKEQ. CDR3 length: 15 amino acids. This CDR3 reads CASSQKAGESYEQYF.

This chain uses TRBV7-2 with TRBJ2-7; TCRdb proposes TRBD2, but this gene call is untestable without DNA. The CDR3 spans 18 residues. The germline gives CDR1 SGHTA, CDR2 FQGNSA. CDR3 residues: CASSLGIEGLAASYEQYF.

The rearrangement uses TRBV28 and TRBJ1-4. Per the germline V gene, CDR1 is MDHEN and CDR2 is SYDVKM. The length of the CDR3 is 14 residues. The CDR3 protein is CASSLGTTNEKLFF.

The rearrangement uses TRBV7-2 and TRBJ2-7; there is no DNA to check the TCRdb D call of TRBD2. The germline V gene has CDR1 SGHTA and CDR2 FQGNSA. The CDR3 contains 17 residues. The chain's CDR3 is CASSLSSGGVLTYEQYF.

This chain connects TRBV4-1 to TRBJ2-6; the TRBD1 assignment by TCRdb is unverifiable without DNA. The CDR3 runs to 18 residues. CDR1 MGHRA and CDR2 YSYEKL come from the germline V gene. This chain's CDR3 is CASSQGRRGFAGANVLTF.

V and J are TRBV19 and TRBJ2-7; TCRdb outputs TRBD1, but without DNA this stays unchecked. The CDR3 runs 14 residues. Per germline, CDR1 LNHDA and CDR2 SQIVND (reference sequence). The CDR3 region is CASSIDTGSYEQYF.

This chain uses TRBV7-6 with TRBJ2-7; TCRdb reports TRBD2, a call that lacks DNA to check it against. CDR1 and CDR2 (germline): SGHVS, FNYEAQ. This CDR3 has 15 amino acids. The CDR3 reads CASSPSPGHSDEQYF.

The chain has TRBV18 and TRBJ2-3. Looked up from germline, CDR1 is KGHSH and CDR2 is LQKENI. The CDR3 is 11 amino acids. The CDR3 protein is CASSPGDTQYF.

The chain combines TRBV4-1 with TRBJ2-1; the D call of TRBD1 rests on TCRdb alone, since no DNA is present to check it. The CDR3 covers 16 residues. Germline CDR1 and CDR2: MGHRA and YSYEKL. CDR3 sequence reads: CASSQAGSAATGRQFF.

The chain's CDR3 is CASSKKAGGPSHSYNEQFF. V usage is TRBV21-1 and J usage is TRBJ2-1; TCRdb picks TRBD2, but there is no DNA to check that call. TRBV21-1 is tagged as a pseudogene. The CDR3 is made up of 19 amino acids.

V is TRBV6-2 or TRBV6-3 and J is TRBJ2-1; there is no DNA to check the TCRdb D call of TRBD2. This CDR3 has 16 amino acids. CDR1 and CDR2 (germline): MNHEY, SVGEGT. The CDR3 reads CASSLPRAGENNEQFF.

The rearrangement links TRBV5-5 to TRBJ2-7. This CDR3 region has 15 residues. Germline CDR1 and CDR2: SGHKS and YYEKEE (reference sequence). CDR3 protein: CASSLAIRNPYEQYF.

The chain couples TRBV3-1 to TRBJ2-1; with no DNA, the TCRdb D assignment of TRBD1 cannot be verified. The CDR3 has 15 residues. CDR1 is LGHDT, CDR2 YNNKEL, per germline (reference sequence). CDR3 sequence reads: CASSQDLAGAREQFF.

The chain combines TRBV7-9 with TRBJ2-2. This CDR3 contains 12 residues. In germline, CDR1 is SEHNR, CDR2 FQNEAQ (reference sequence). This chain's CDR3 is CASSWNTGELFF.

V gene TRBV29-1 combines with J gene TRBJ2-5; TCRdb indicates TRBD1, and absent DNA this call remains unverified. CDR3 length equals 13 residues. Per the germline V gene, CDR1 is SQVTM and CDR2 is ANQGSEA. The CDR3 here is CSAPTGPQETQYF.

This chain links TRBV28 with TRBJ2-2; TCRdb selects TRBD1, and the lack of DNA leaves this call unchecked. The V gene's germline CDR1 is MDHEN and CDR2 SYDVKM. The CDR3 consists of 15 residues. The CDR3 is CASSPRTGRGGELFF. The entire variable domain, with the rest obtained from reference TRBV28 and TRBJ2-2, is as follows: DVKVTQSSRYLVKRTGEKVFLECVQDMDHENMFWYRQDPGLGLRLIYFSYDVKMKEKGDIPEGYSVSREKKERFSLILESASTNQTSMYLCASSPRTGRGGELFFGEGSRLTVL.